The clone carrying this TCR beta chain was counted a single time. Antigen specificity is unknown. The table came from immunoSEQ multiplex PCR; TCRdb's copy has only in-frame clones and leaves some out. In the table there are tens of thousands of clones, 94% of which are singletons. The data are from a study of graft-versus-host responses after intestinal transplantation. Study-wide context: The transplants performed in recipients were multivisceral, liver-intestinal, or isolated intestinal. After anti-thymocyte globulin induction, recipients took tacrolimus and steroids for approximately 3 years. Whole-study results and caveats: Where graft-donor T cell macrochimerism was present, patients had high graft-versus-host to host-versus-graft clonal ratios in allografts. Early post-transplant falls in HvG clones accompanied the peak levels of circulating GvH clones.

V was shortened by 0 bases and J by 5 bases, with 17 bases between the two germline ends. The CDR3 totals 17 residues. Germline V gene data show CDR1 as SGDLS and CDR2 as YYNGEE. This sequence was found in a human donor who was the organ donor for an intestinal transplant. This rearrangement joins TRBV9 to TRBJ2-2; D might be TRBD1 or TRBD2, each matching 5 bases. Sequencing was performed on unstimulated CD4+ T cells sorted from spleen or lymph node cells, taken before transplant. The CDR3 loop is CASSVDPGLAGTGELFF. As DNA, the CDR3 is TGTGCCAGCAGCGTAGACCCGGGTCTAGCAGGGACCGGGGAGCTGTTTTTT.